These 24 T cell receptor beta chains came from one sample sequenced in a study of shared clonotypes between healthy human individuals. Sequencing used immunoSEQ multiplex PCR; TCRdb keeps in-frame clones, though not all of them. The table records around 120,000 clones, 65% to 75% of them present only once. Sequenced: memory CD8+ T cells sorted from blood. Regarding subset: CD45RO+ cells pooled with CCR7-negative TemRA cells. Receptor source: a woman in her 30s in good health.

The CDR3 sequence is CASSRDSYNEQFF. The DNA for the CDR3 is TGTGCCAGCAGCCGAGACAGTTACAATGAGCAGTTCTTC. This chain joins TRBV27 and TRBJ2-1; D might be TRBD1 (5 bases). V was trimmed by 6 bases and J by 4 bases, leaving 10 bases between them. The CDR3 is 13 amino acids. Germline lookup yields CDR1 MNHEY and CDR2 SMNVEV (reference sequence).

The chain uses TRBV6-6 and TRBJ1-5; D call uncertain. Germline CDR1 MNHNY, CDR2 SVGAGI (reference sequence). The germline V and J ends were trimmed by 6 bases and 2 bases, with 14 bases remaining between them. The CDR3 runs to 15 residues. The CDR3 spells CASSSDIEGNQPQHF. The CDR3 coding sequence is TGTGCCAGCAGCTCAGACATCGAGGGCAATCAGCCCCAGCATTTT.

This clone was picked up a small number of times. The rearrangement uses TRBV2 and TRBJ2-5; no definite D call. V lost 6 bases and J 3 bases, leaving 17 bases between the germline ends. CDR1 and CDR2 from the germline V gene are SNHLY and FYNNEI. The CDR3 is 15 residues long. DNA for the CDR3: TGTGCCAGCAGCGCCGATTACGTCAGAAAAGAGACCCAGTACTTC. As protein: CASSADYVRKETQYF.

This sequence joins TRBV6-6 and TRBJ2-2; TRBD2 matches 7 bases. CDR3 size: 16 residues. Germline CDR1 and CDR2: MNHNY and SVGAGI (reference sequence). V was pared by 0 bases and J by 7 bases, with 8 bases of the junction left unmatched. The CDR3 DNA follows: TGTGCCAGCAGTTACTCTTCGGGACTATTTAACGGGGAGCTGTTTTTT. Translation gives CASSYSSGLFNGELFF.

J is TRBJ2-2 and V is TRBV6-6; D is uncertain. The V gene's germline CDR1 is MNHNY and CDR2 SVGAGI (reference sequence). V lost 7 bases and J 1 base, leaving 10 bases between the germline ends. This CDR3 comprises 14 residues. The CDR3 region is CASKVRRNTGELFF. The CDR3 DNA is TGTGCCAGCAAGGTTCGGCGGAACACCGGGGAGCTGTTTTTT.

The chain is built from TRBV27 and TRBJ2-7; TRBD1 matches 10 bases. V dropped 4 bases and J dropped 9; count of bases not matched to a gene: 6. The V gene's germline CDR1 is MNHEY and CDR2 SMNVEV (reference sequence). CDR3 length equals 13 residues. CDR3 in amino acids: CASSWGQGLRQYF. In DNA, the CDR3 is TGTGCCAGCAGTTGGGGACAGGGGTTGCGGCAGTACTTC.

The chain carries TRBV27 and TRBJ1-4; 11 positions agree with TRBD1. Germline V CDR1 and CDR2: MNHEY, SMNVEV (reference sequence). The junction had 2 bases not matched to a gene; V was cut back by 8 bases and J by 6 bases. The CDR3 extends over 13 amino acids. CDR3 nucleotide sequence: TGTGCCAGCGGACAGGGGGCTTATGAAAAACTGTTTTTT. Residues: CASGQGAYEKLFF.

The chain couples TRBV25-1 to TRBJ2-7; D might be TRBD1 (5 bases). Trimming stripped 7 bases from V and 5 bases from J, with 15 bases between. Looked up from germline, CDR1 is MGHDK and CDR2 is SYGVNS. The CDR3 extends over 13 amino acids. CDR3 DNA sequence: TGTGCCAGCACCGATGGACAAATAGACGAGCAGTACTTC. Translated: CASTDGQIDEQYF.

V gene TRBV25-1 combines with J gene TRBJ2-7, with 9 bases fitting TRBD2. The V and J ends lost 0 bases and 0 bases, in that order; junction bases with no gene match: 3. This CDR3 has 16 amino acids. The germline V gene encodes CDR1 MGHDK and CDR2 SYGVNS. CDR3 amino acids: CASSEYSAGGSYEQYF. The CDR3 DNA reads TGTGCCAGCAGTGAATATTCAGCGGGAGGCTCCTACGAGCAGTACTTC.

V is TRBV19 and J is TRBJ2-7; TRBD1 matches at 7 bases. This CDR3 spans 16 amino acids. Germline V gene lookup returns CDR1 LNHDA and CDR2 SQIVND (reference sequence). The trim removed 4 bases at V and 5 bases at J, leaving 14 bases unmatched. The CDR3 nucleotides read TGTGCCAGTAGTACCCTAGAGGGGCAAACAGGGGACGAGCAGTACTTC. It codes for CASSTLEGQTGDEQYF.

This clone was seen a single time. This rearrangement joins TRBV14 to TRBJ2-5, with D unclear. The CDR3 is 13 residues long. V was clipped by 1 base and J by 4 bases, with 7 bases between them. Germline CDR1 SGHDN, CDR2 FVKESK. CDR3 sequence reads: CASSQVVGETQYF. CDR3 DNA: TGTGCCAGCAGCCAAGTTGTGGGAGAGACCCAGTACTTC.

The rearrangement uses TRBV27 and TRBJ1-1, with a tentative D call TRBD1 (5 bases). Trimming stripped 6 bases from V and 5 bases from J, with 13 bases between. From germline, CDR1 is MNHEY and CDR2 SMNVEV (reference sequence). The length of the CDR3 is 13 residues. CDR3 sequence: CASSPGARTEAFF. The DNA for the CDR3 is TGTGCCAGCAGCCCCGGGGCTCGGACTGAAGCTTTCTTT.

The V call is TRBV7-8, the J call TRBJ2-1; 8 bases line up with TRBD2. Germline CDR1 SGHVS, CDR2 FQNEAQ. The trim removed 8 bases at V and 4 bases at J, leaving 7 bases unmatched. The CDR3 spans 14 residues. The DNA of the CDR3 is TGTGCCAGCCACGAAGCGGGAGTGTACAATGAGCAGTTCTTC. Translating it yields CASHEAGVYNEQFF.

The chain recombines TRBV6-1 with TRBJ2-5; TRBD1 matches at 9 bases. The V and J ends lost 8 bases and 4 bases, in that order; junction bases with no gene match: 8. CDR1 is MNHNS and CDR2 is SASEGT in the germline V gene. This CDR3 contains 14 residues. The CDR3 spells CASWDREVGETQYF. CDR3 coding DNA: TGTGCCAGCTGGGACAGGGAGGTGGGAGAGACCCAGTACTTC.

The genes are TRBV6-1 and TRBJ1-5, with 7 bases matching TRBD1. The V gene end was trimmed by 4 bases and the J gene end by 5 bases; junction bases not matched to a gene: 17. The CDR3 extends over 18 amino acids. Germline V gene data show CDR1 as MNHNS and CDR2 as SASEGT. CDR3 in amino acids: CASSGIPGTVGGHQPQHF. The CDR3 nucleotides are TGTGCCAGCAGTGGCATACCGGGGACAGTCGGGGGCCATCAGCCCCAGCATTTT.

With regard to this clone: Other DNA variants within this sample encode the same CDR3. DNA for the CDR3: TGTGCCAGCAGTGAAGGCTGGGAAGGGAGCACTGAAGCTTTCTTT. Translating gives CASSEGWEGSTEAFF. The chain employs TRBV6-1 and TRBJ1-1; unclear D gene. The CDR3 runs 15 residues. Trimming took off 1 base at V and 4 bases at J, with 13 bases between the two ends. Germline V gene sequence: CDR1 MNHNS, CDR2 SASEGT.

This clone was observed once. The chain links TRBV6-6 to TRBJ1-1; 7 bases are a match to TRBD1. Germline CDR1 reads MNHNY; CDR2 reads SVGAGI (reference sequence). The CDR3 spans 15 residues. J gave up 6 bases and V 5 bases, and 12 bases lay outside the gene matches. CDR3 DNA: TGTGCCAGCAGTCACGGGTTCCGGGACAGTGCTGAAGCTTTCTTT. The encoded protein is CASSHGFRDSAEAFF.

The J gene is TRBJ2-1, the V gene TRBV30, with D possibly matching TRBD2 (6 bases). Trimming removed 2 bases at V and 4 bases at J, with 15 bases between. The CDR3 contains 15 residues. Germline assignment: CDR1 GTSNPN and CDR2 SVGIG (reference sequence). CDR3: CAWSSGVQDYNEQFF. CDR3 nucleotide sequence: TGTGCCTGGAGTTCGGGGGTCCAAGATTACAATGAGCAGTTCTTC.

The chain joins TRBV7-9 to TRBJ2-7; D is undetermined. Germline V lookup: CDR1 SEHNR, CDR2 FQNEAQ (reference sequence). The CDR3 extends over 15 amino acids. Deletions cut 5 bases from V and 2 bases from J, with 16 bases between. Written as DNA, the CDR3 is TGTGCCAGCAGCGAAACGGGTACGGAGCCCTACGAGCAGTACTTC. It yields the protein CASSETGTEPYEQYF.

The chain joins TRBV7-2 to TRBJ2-1, with 7 bases lining up with TRBD2. CDR1 is SGHTA and CDR2 is FQGNSA in the germline V gene. The CDR3 runs 15 residues. With V trimmed by 5 bases and J by 5 bases, 9 bases remained unmatched. This chain's CDR3 is CASSPTPGGNNEQFF. In DNA, the CDR3 is TGTGCCAGCAGCCCGACTCCGGGAGGCAACAATGAGCAGTTCTTC.

This chain links TRBV6-6 with TRBJ1-2; D might be TRBD1 (6 bases). Germline assignment: CDR1 MNHNY and CDR2 SVGAGI (reference sequence). This CDR3 comprises 15 residues. Trimming pared 2 bases from V and 1 base from J, leaving 11 bases between. This CDR3 reads CASSYIAQGNYGYTF. The CDR3 DNA sequence: TGTGCCAGCAGTTACATCGCACAGGGTAACTATGGCTACACCTTC.

J is TRBJ2-7 and V is TRBV29-1, with D hard to call. The ends were cut back, 2 bases at V and 0 bases at J, with 11 bases in the middle. Per germline, CDR1 SQVTM and CDR2 ANQGSEA. The CDR3 runs 14 residues. CDR3 amino acids: CSVESAESSYEQYF. In DNA form, the CDR3 reads TGCAGCGTTGAATCCGCCGAGAGCTCCTACGAGCAGTACTTC.

This clone was recorded only once. The J gene is TRBJ1-5, the V gene TRBV5-1; D is undetermined. Trimming took 0 bases from V and 3 from J, leaving 10 bases between them. Germline loops: CDR1 SGHRS, CDR2 YFSETQ. CDR3 length: 15 residues. CDR3 DNA sequence: TGCGCCAGCAGCTTGGCCGGGAACCCCAATCAGCCCCAGCATTTT. This translates into CASSLAGNPNQPQHF.

The rearrangement links TRBV28 to TRBJ2-7; TRBD1 matches at 7 bases. Germline V CDR1 and CDR2: MDHEN, SYDVKM. The CDR3 sequence is 15 residues long. Losses at the gene ends were 6 bases for V and 3 bases for J; bases not matched to a gene: 11. CDR3 loop: CASSTYRQGVYEQYF. In DNA, the CDR3 is TGTGCCAGCAGCACTTATAGACAGGGCGTCTACGAGCAGTACTTC.